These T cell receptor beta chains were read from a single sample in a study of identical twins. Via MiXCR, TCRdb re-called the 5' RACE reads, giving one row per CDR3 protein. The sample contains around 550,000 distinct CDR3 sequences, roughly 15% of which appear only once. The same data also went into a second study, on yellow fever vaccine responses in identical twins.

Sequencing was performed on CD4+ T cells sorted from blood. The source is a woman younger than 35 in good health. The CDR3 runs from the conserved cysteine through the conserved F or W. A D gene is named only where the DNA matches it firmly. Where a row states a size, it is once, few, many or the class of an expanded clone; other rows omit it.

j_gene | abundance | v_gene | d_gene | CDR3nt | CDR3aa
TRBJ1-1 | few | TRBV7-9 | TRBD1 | TGTGCCAGCAGCTTAAGTGGGACAGCGAACACTGAAGCTTTCTTT | CASSLSGTANTEAFF
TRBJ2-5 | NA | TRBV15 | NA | TGTGCCACCAGCCGTGGACAGCCCCAAGAGACCCAGTACTTC | CATSRGQPQETQYF
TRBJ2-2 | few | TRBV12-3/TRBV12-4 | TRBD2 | TGTGCCAGCAGTTTGTCCCCGGGACTAGCGGGTTCCGGGGAGCTGTTTTTT | CASSLSPGLAGSGELFF
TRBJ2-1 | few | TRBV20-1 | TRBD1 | TGCAGCCCGGGACAGGGGGCGAACAATGAGCAGTTCTTC | CSPGQGANNEQFF
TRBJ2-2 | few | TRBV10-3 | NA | TGTGCCATCAGTGAGTCGGGAACCTATAATTACGGCGGGGAGCTGTTTTTT | CAISESGTYNYGGELFF
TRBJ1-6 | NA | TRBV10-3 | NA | TGTGCCATCAGTGACGGGGGAATAAAGGTTTCACCCCTCCACTTT | CAISDGGIKVSPLHF
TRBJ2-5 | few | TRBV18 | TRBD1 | TGTGCCAGCTCACGATACCGGGACAGACAAGAGACCCAGTACTTC | CASSRYRDRQETQYF
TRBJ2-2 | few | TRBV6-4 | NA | TGTGCCAGCAGTCCCGAGACAGCGAACACCGGGGAGCTGTTTTTT | CASSPETANTGELFF
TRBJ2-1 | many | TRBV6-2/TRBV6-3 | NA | TGTGCCAGCAGCCCTGTTAGCTTGTACAATGAGCAGTTCTTC | CASSPVSLYNEQFF
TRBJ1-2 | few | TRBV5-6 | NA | TGTGCCAGCAGCTTGAATGGATTTTATGGCTACACCTTC | CASSLNGFYGYTF
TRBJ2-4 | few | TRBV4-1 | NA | TGCGCCAGCAGCCAAGAATCCCGGGCCTCAGGGGACATTCAGTACTTC | CASSQESRASGDIQYF
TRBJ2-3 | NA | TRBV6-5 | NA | TGTGCCAGCAGTTACTCGGGTACGCAGTATTTT | CASSYSGTQYF
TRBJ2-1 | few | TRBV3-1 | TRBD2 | TGTGCCAGCAGCGCTAGCGGGGTTTCCTACAATGAGCAGTTCTTC | CASSASGVSYNEQFF
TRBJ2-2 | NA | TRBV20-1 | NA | TGCAGTGCTAGACGCGTGACGAACACCGGGGAGCTGTTTTTT | CSARRVTNTGELFF
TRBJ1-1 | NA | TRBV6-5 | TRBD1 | TGTGCCAGCAGTTACGCCGGATCCGGACAGGCGGACACTGAAGCTTTCTTT | CASSYAGSGQADTEAFF
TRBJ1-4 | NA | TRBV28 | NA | TGTGCCAGCAGTTTATGGCAGGGGCACGGAAAAAAACTGTTTTTT | CASSLWQGHGKKLFF
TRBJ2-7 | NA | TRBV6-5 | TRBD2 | TGTGCCAGCAGTTACTCGGCCTCTAGCGGGAGGGGCTACGAGCAGTACTTC | CASSYSASSGRGYEQYF
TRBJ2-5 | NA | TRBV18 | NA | TGTGCCAGCTCACCACCTGGCAGGACCCAAGAGACCCAGTACTTC | CASSPPGRTQETQYF
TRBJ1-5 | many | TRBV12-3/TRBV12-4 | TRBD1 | TGTGCCAGCAGTCCCGGGACAGACAATCAGCCCCAGCATTTT | CASSPGTDNQPQHF
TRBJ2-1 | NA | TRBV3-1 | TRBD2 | TGTGCCAGCAGCCATTCGACCCTTACTAGCGGGAGAAGAGATGAGCAGTTCTTC | CASSHSTLTSGRRDEQFF
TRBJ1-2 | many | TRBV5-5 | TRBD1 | TGTGCCAGCAGCCCGGACAGGAACTATGGCTACACCTTC | CASSPDRNYGYTF
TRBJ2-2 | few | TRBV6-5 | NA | TGTGCCAGCAGTTACTCGCATGTGCTAACGAACACCGGGGAGCTGTTTTTT | CASSYSHVLTNTGELFF
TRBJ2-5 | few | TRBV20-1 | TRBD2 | TGCAGTGGGACTAGCGGGGGCCAAGAGACCCAGTACTTC | CSGTSGGQETQYF